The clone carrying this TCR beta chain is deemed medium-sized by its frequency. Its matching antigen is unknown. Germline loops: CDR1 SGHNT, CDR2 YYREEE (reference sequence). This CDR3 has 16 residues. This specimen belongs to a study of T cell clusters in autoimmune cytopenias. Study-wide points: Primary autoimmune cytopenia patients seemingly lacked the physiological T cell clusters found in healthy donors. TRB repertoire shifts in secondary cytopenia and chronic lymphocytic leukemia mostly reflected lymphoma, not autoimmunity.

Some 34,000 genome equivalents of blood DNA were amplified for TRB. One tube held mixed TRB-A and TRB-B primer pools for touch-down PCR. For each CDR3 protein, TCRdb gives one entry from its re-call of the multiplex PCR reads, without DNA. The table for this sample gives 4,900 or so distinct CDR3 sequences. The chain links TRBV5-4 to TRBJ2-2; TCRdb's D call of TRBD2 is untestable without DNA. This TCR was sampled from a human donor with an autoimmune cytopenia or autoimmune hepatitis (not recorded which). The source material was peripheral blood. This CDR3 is CASSSSGRADTGELFF.